These T cell receptor beta chains were read from a single sample in a study of OX40 agonist ivuxolimab in advanced cancers. The data were produced by immunoSEQ multiplex PCR, yet TCRdb's version contains in-frame clones alone and is incomplete. The sample yields some 67,000 clones, around 85% seen once. Here the sequenced sample was CD4+ or CD8+ T cells sorted from blood, taken in a trial of the OX40 agonist ivuxolimab. The receptor set was obtained from an adult with an advanced solid tumor such as melanoma, head and neck, liver or kidney cancer. Both conserved end residues are part of each CDR3. D genes are given only for firm matches. Clone size is given for some rows only: seen once, a few or many times, or a class if the clone is expanded.

j_call | d_call | v_call | clone_size | cdr3_nt | cdr3_aa
TRBJ1-4 | - | TRBV28 | - | TGTGCCAGCAGACGGGGAGGGGCCGCTGGGGAAAAACTGTTTTTT | CASRRGGAAGEKLFF
TRBJ2-7 | - | TRBV19 | - | TGTGCCAGTAGTATATCACAGATCTCCTACGAGCAGTACTTC | CASSISQISYEQYF
TRBJ2-5 | - | TRBV5-4 | - | TGTGCCAGCAGCTTGTTTGCGGGGCAAGAGACCCAGTACTTC | CASSLFAGQETQYF
TRBJ1-5 | - | TRBV6-6 | - | TGTGCCAGCAGTTTGGACGGATATAGCAATCAGCCCCAGCATTTT | CASSLDGYSNQPQHF
TRBJ2-1 | - | TRBV5-1 | - | TGCGCCAGCACCGGGACCAACTCCTACAATGAGCAGTTCTTC | CASTGTNSYNEQFF
TRBJ1-1 | - | TRBV20-1 | - | TGCAGTGCTACGAGACAGATTGAAGCTTTCTTT | CSATRQIEAFF
TRBJ1-4 | - | TRBV6-6 | - | TGTGCCAGCAGTCGTCCTGGGGCCGGGGATGAAAAACTGTTTTTT | CASSRPGAGDEKLFF
TRBJ1-4 | - | TRBV4-1 | - | TGCGCCAGCAGCCAAGTCCCAACGGGGTGGGGTGAAAAACTGTTTTTT | CASSQVPTGWGEKLFF
TRBJ2-3 | - | TRBV5-4 | - | TGTGCCAGCAGCTTGGAGTTGAGAACAGATACGCAGTATTTT | CASSLELRTDTQYF
TRBJ1-2 | TRBD1 | TRBV19 | - | TGTGCCAGTAGGCCCGGGACAGGGGACGGCTACACCTTC | CASRPGTGDGYTF
TRBJ1-2 | - | TRBV5-4 | - | TGTGCCAGCAGATGGGACGTAGGAAGTGGCTACACCTTC | CASRWDVGSGYTF
TRBJ2-2 | TRBD1 | TRBV7-8 | few | TGTGCCAGCAGCCGGGGACAGGGAACTCGCACCGGGGAGCTGTTTTTT | CASSRGQGTRTGELFF
TRBJ2-7 | - | TRBV5-1 | - | TGCGCCAGCAGCTTGGTGTCGAACCCCACCGAGCAGTACTTC | CASSLVSNPTEQYF
TRBJ1-2 | - | TRBV28 | - | TGTGCCAGCACCGCGAATAACTATGGCTACACCTTC | CASTANNYGYTF
TRBJ2-3 | TRBD2 | TRBV11-2 | - | TGTGCCAGCAGCTCCCTACGGGGTAGCGGGGGTAGCACAGATACGCAGTATTTT | CASSSLRGSGGSTDTQYF
TRBJ2-7 | - | TRBV7-9 | - | TGTGCCAGCAGCCGCGACCGCTACGAGCAGTACTTC | CASSRDRYEQYF
TRBJ2-3 | - | TRBV6-5 | once | TGTGCCAGCAGGGCACGGGGCGACGTTGATACGCAGTATTTT | CASRARGDVDTQYF
TRBJ2-5 | TRBD2 | TRBV9 | - | TGTGCCAGCAGCCCTCCGGGGGTAGCGGGAGGGGGAGAGACCCAGTACTTC | CASSPPGVAGGGETQYF
TRBJ2-2 | - | TRBV30 | - | TGTGCCTGGAGTATCGACACCGGGGAGCTGTTTTTT | CAWSIDTGELFF
TRBJ2-7 | TRBD1 | TRBV7-2 | - | TGTGCCAGCAGCCTCAACGGACAGGGTCCCTACGAGCAGTACTTC | CASSLNGQGPYEQYF
TRBJ1-1 | TRBD1 | TRBV27 | - | TGTGCCAGCAGTTTACGACAGGGCACTGAAGCTTTCTTT | CASSLRQGTEAFF
TRBJ2-1 | TRBD1 | TRBV5-1 | - | TGCGCCAGCAGCGCACAGGGGGCCTACAATGAGCAGTTCTTC | CASSAQGAYNEQFF
TRBJ1-3 | - | TRBV4-2 | - | TGTGCCAGCAGCCAAGAATCCTCTGGAAACACCATATATTTT | CASSQESSGNTIYF
TRBJ2-1 | TRBD1 | TRBV19 | - | TGTGCCAGTAGCCCGGGACAGGGGATTAGGGATGAGCAGTTCTTC | CASSPGQGIRDEQFF
TRBJ2-7 | - | TRBV5-1 | - | TGCGCCAGCAGCCCTGGCCCAGGGCCCTTCTACGAGCAGTACTTC | CASSPGPGPFYEQYF
TRBJ1-2 | TRBD1 | TRBV5-6 | - | TGTGCCAGCAGCCCGGGACAGGGGGCGAGGGGCTACACCTTC | CASSPGQGARGYTF
TRBJ1-5 | - | TRBV28 | - | TGTGCCAGCAGTTTTTCAAGCAATCAGCCCCAGCATTTT | CASSFSSNQPQHF
TRBJ1-1 | - | TRBV11-3 | many | TGTGCCAGCAGCTTACAGGGGTGGAACACTGAAGCTTTCTTT | CASSLQGWNTEAFF
TRBJ2-5 | - | TRBV5-1 | - | TGCGCCAGCAGCTTTGTGGGGGCAGGGCAAGAGACCCAGTACTTC | CASSFVGAGQETQYF
TRBJ2-7 | TRBD2 | TRBV9 | - | TGTGCCAGCAGCATCGGACTAGCGGGAGAATACGAGCAGTACTTC | CASSIGLAGEYEQYF
TRBJ2-7 | - | TRBV11-3 | - | TGTGCCAGCAGCTCATTCTACGAGCAGTACTTC | CASSSFYEQYF
TRBJ1-1 | - | TRBV10-3 | - | TGTGCCATCAGTGAGCCTACGGGACTGAACACTGAAGCTTTCTTT | CAISEPTGLNTEAFF
TRBJ1-1 | TRBD1 | TRBV19 | - | TGTGCCAGTAGTTCCGGACAGGGGTCGGCTGAAGCTTTCTTT | CASSSGQGSAEAFF
TRBJ1-1 | - | TRBV30 | - | TGTGCCTGGAGCCTAGGAAGGAACACTGAAGCTTTCTTT | CAWSLGRNTEAFF
TRBJ1-1 | - | TRBV28 | - | TGTGCCAGCAGTTCTCCGGGGCTTTCTCCGATGAACACTGAAGCTTTCTTT | CASSSPGLSPMNTEAFF
TRBJ1-5 | - | TRBV6-1 | - | TGTGCCAGTGAAGGGGGATTCAATCAGCCCCAGCATTTT | CASEGGFNQPQHF
TRBJ2-5 | TRBD1 | TRBV5-1 | - | TGCGCCAGCAGGGATCCGCAGGGGGCGGGGGAGACCCAGTACTTC | CASRDPQGAGETQYF
TRBJ2-7 | - | TRBV27 | once | TGTGCCAGCAGTTTGGGTGAAGGGTGGGGTTCTGGCGAGCAGTACTTC | CASSLGEGWGSGEQYF
TRBJ2-3 | - | TRBV7-2 | - | TGTGCCAGCAGCTTGTCCCTCCGTCGCACAGATACGCAGTATTTT | CASSLSLRRTDTQYF
TRBJ1-2 | - | TRBV7-2 | - | TGTGCCAGCAGCGTAGGAGGGGGGCTAGACTATGGCTACACCTTC | CASSVGGGLDYGYTF
TRBJ1-1 | - | TRBV6-6 | once | TGTGCCAGCAGTTACGTGGGCAGGGAAGCTTTCTTT | CASSYVGREAFF
TRBJ1-1 | TRBD1 | TRBV5-1 | - | TGCGCCAGCAGCTTGTATGGAGGGGGCAATGAAGCTTTCTTT | CASSLYGGGNEAFF
TRBJ2-7 | - | TRBV7-9 | - | TGTGCCAGCAGCCTCACCGATCTTATAACCTACGAGCAGTACTTC | CASSLTDLITYEQYF